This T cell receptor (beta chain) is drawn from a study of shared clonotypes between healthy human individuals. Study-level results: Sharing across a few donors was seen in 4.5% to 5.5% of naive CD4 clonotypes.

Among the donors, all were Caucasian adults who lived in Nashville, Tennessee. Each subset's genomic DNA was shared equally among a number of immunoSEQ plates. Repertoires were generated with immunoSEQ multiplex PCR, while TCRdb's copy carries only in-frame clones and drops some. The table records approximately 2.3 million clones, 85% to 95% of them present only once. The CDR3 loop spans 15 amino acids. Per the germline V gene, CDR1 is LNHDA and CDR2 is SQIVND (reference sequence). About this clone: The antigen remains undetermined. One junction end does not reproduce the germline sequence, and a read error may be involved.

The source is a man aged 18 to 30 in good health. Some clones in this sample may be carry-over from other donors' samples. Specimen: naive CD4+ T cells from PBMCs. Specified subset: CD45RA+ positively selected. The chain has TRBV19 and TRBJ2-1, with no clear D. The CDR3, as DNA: TGTGCCAGTAGTCCCGTGGCTGGCTCCTACAGTGAGCAGTTCTTC. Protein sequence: CASSPVAGSYSEQFF.